The 20 T cell receptor beta chains below come from one sample, sequenced in a study of cytomegalovirus exposure and HLA in healthy donors. The repertoire was sequenced with immunoSEQ multiplex PCR; TCRdb's copy has only in-frame clones and lacks some. This sample carries fewer than 250,000 clones, 86% of them seen once, and the ten largest clones take more than 1.1%. Material: PBMCs. The origin of the receptors is a woman younger than 35 in good health and CMV-seronegative.

The count of this clone is one. The genes are TRBV6-4 and TRBJ1-2; 8 positions agree with TRBD1. Germline loops: CDR1 MRHNA, CDR2 SNTAGT. V lost 2 bases, J lost 6 bases, and 8 bases stayed unmatched. The length of the CDR3 is 15 residues. The CDR3 DNA follows: TGTGCCAGCAGTGACCCATCGACAGGGGTGGATGGCTACACCTTC. It specifies CASSDPSTGVDGYTF.

V is TRBV25-1 and J is TRBJ1-1, with D unclear. Trimming removed 3 bases from V and 2 bases from J, with 4 bases in between. This CDR3 has 12 amino acids. CDR1 MGHDK and CDR2 SYGVNS come from the germline V gene. The CDR3 loop reads CASSEANTEAFF. For the CDR3, the DNA is TGTGCCAGCAGTGAGGCAAACACTGAAGCTTTCTTT.

The chain joins TRBV6-1 to TRBJ2-1; tentatively, D is TRBD2 (6 bases). Trimming shortened V by 8 bases and J by 6 bases, and 20 bases separated the two germline ends. Germline CDR1 reads MNHNS; CDR2 reads SASEGT. The CDR3 runs to 15 residues. CDR3 loop: CASHELGGPGNEQFF. CDR3 DNA: TGTGCCAGCCATGAGTTGGGGGGTCCTGGCAATGAGCAGTTCTTC.

The V gene is TRBV7-7, the J gene TRBJ2-3; the D gene is possibly TRBD2 (7 bases). The CDR3 runs 20 residues. Germline CDR1 reads SSHAT; CDR2 reads FNYEAQ (reference sequence). The V end lost 7 bases, the J end lost 2 bases, and 31 bases lay between the germline ends. The CDR3 nucleotides read TGTGCCAGCATCCCCTGGGAGGTAAGAAGTAGGGGGGGCGCCACAGATACGCAGTATTTT. Its translation: CASIPWEVRSRGGATDTQYF. Together with reference TRBV7-7 and TRBJ2-3, the CDR3 gives the full variable domain: GAGVSQSPRYKVTKRGQDVTLRCDPISSHATLYWYQQALGQGPEFLTYFNYEAQPDKSGLPSDRFSAERPEGSISTLTIQRTEQRDSAMYRCASIPWEVRSRGGATDTQYFGPGTRLTVL.

The genes are TRBV5-1 and TRBJ2-7, with D possibly being TRBD1 (6 bases). There are 15 residues in the CDR3. Between the trimmed V and J ends, which lost 0 bases and 2 bases, there was a span of 12 bases. Germline-derived CDR1 and CDR2 are SGHRS and YFSETQ. This CDR3 reads CASSLVPRGTYEQYF. Here the CDR3 DNA reads TGCGCCAGCAGCTTGGTCCCCAGGGGCACCTACGAGCAGTACTTC.

This chain links TRBV28 with TRBJ1-2, with 7 nucleotides matching TRBD1. The germline V gene has CDR1 MDHEN and CDR2 SYDVKM. There are 14 residues in the CDR3. Trimming at V came to 8 bases and at J to 2 bases, leaving 8 bases not matched to a gene. CDR3 region: CASGTAGGNYGYTF. The CDR3 coding sequence is TGTGCCAGCGGGACAGCTGGCGGGAACTATGGCTACACCTTC.

The rearrangement links TRBV6-4 to TRBJ2-1; 8 bases are shared with TRBD1. This CDR3 spans 16 amino acids. The junction had 9 bases not matched to a gene; V was cut back by 2 bases and J by 6 bases. Germline V gene data show CDR1 as MRHNA and CDR2 as SNTAGT. The CDR3 reads CASSDKVRGPINEQFF. The CDR3 region has the DNA TGTGCCAGCAGTGACAAAGTCAGGGGGCCGATCAATGAGCAGTTCTTC.

The chain employs TRBV16 and TRBJ1-1; a possible D gene is TRBD1 (6 bases). The length of the CDR3 is 12 residues. Trimming removed 2 bases from V and 9 bases from J, with 10 bases in between. Germline V CDR1 and CDR2: KGHSY, FQNENV. The CDR3 DNA reads TGTGCCAGCAGCCAAACCGACAGGCAAGCTTTCTTT. Protein product: CASSQTDRQAFF.

This chain joins TRBV6-5 and TRBJ1-5; no clear D gene. Trimming removed 5 bases at V and 3 bases at J, with 11 bases between. This CDR3 is built from 14 residues. The germline gives CDR1 MNHEY, CDR2 SVGAGI. This CDR3 is CASSPPGYNQPQHF. The CDR3 DNA follows: TGTGCCAGCAGTCCCCCGGGGTACAATCAGCCCCAGCATTTT.

V gene TRBV10-1 combines with J gene TRBJ2-3, with 8 positions matching TRBD2. The ends lost 8 bases at V and 2 bases at J; junction bases unmatched: 9. The CDR3 length is 15 residues. CDR1 and CDR2 (germline): WNHNN, SYGVQD (reference sequence). Here the CDR3 DNA reads TGCGCCAGCGGGGGCGGTAGCGGGGACACAGATACGCAGTATTTT. Encoded protein: CASGGGSGDTDTQYF.

J is TRBJ1-4 and V is TRBV15; tentatively, D is TRBD1 (5 bases). The length of the CDR3 is 16 residues. Trimming pared 1 base from V and 3 bases from J, leaving 12 bases between. Germline V gene data show CDR1 as LNHNV and CDR2 as YYDKDF (reference sequence). CDR3 sequence: CATSRVLGGANEKLFF. The CDR3 DNA reads TGTGCCACCAGCAGAGTCCTGGGGGGTGCTAATGAAAAACTGTTTTTT.

The rearrangement uses TRBV19 and TRBJ2-1; D is perhaps TRBD1 (5 bases). The germline V gene has CDR1 LNHDA and CDR2 SQIVND (reference sequence). The CDR3 totals 12 residues. V was trimmed by 7 bases and J by 2 bases, leaving 6 bases between them. DNA of the CDR3: TGTGCCAGTACAGGGACCTACAATGAGCAGTTCTTC. It yields the protein CASTGTYNEQFF.

The chain couples TRBV4-2 to TRBJ2-3; D uncertain. V gave up 0 bases and J gave up 0 bases, with 7 bases separating them. Germline CDR1 and CDR2: LGHNA and YNFKEQ. The CDR3 has 15 residues. The chain's CDR3 is CASSQENFSTDTQYF. CDR3 nucleotides: TGTGCCAGCAGCCAAGAAAACTTTAGCACAGATACGCAGTATTTT.

J is TRBJ1-5 and V is TRBV4-1, with 7 bases fitting TRBD1. Germline CDR1 MGHRA, CDR2 YSYEKL. The V segment lost 1 base and the J segment 4 bases; nucleotides outside the gene matches: 4. The CDR3 length is 15 residues. This CDR3 is CASSQGPGQNQPQHF. CDR3 sequence (DNA): TGCGCCAGCAGCCAAGGGCCGGGACAGAATCAGCCCCAGCATTTT.

Written as DNA, the CDR3 is TGTGCCAGCAGCCCTACTAGCGGGGGGGGAACAGATACGCAGTATTTT. It encodes CASSPTSGGGTDTQYF. V gene TRBV13 combines with J gene TRBJ2-3; 13 bases fit TRBD2. Trimming took 5 bases from V and 3 from J; bases not matched to a gene: 5. The germline V gene has CDR1 PRHDT and CDR2 FYEKMQ (reference sequence). The length of the CDR3 is 16 residues. The entire variable domain, with the rest obtained from reference TRBV13 and TRBJ2-3, is as follows: AAGVIQSPRHLIKEKRETATLKCYPIPRHDTVYWYQQGPGQDPQFLISFYEKMQSDKGSIPDRFSAQQFSDYHSELNMSSLELGDSALYFCASSPTSGGGTDTQYFGPGTRLTVL.

This clone was seen a few times. The rearrangement uses TRBV30 and TRBJ1-2; tentatively, D is TRBD1 (5 bases). Germline-derived CDR1 and CDR2 are GTSNPN and SVGIG (reference sequence). This CDR3 has 14 residues. V gave up 0 bases and J gave up 0 bases, with 8 bases separating them. The CDR3 loop reads CAWSVQEANYGYTF. The CDR3 bases are TGTGCCTGGAGTGTACAGGAAGCTAACTATGGCTACACCTTC.

The gene calls are TRBV5-1 and TRBJ2-2; TRBD1 agrees at 8 bases. CDR3 length equals 16 residues. CDR1 is SGHRS and CDR2 is YFSETQ in the germline V gene. J gave up 1 base and V 4 bases, and 6 bases lay outside the gene matches. The CDR3 sequence: CASSLTGTGNTGELFF. In DNA form, the CDR3 reads TGCGCCAGCAGCCTTACCGGGACAGGGAACACCGGGGAGCTGTTTTTT.

The genes are TRBV6-1 and TRBJ1-3, with 11 bases fitting TRBD1. The CDR3 spans 16 residues. Unmatched junction bases numbered 2, after V lost 2 bases and J lost 2 bases. Germline assignment: CDR1 MNHNS and CDR2 SASEGT. The chain's CDR3 is CASSEWGQGAGNTIYF. The CDR3 coding sequence is TGTGCCAGCAGTGAATGGGGACAGGGGGCTGGAAACACCATATATTTT.

The J gene is TRBJ1-2, the V gene TRBV6-5, with a possible D match to TRBD1 (5 bases). CDR3 length: 13 residues. Germline assignment: CDR1 MNHEY and CDR2 SVGAGI. Trimming removed 6 bases at V and 4 bases at J, with 12 bases between. As DNA, the CDR3 is TGTGCCAGCAGCCCACAGGAAGGCTATGGCTACACCTTC. It yields the protein CASSPQEGYGYTF.

This clone has a handful of counts. The chain has TRBV12-5 and TRBJ2-7, with 10 bases identical to TRBD2. V shed 6 bases and J 4 bases; nucleotides not matched to a gene: 6. CDR1 LGHNT and CDR2 FRNRAP come from the germline V gene. The CDR3 runs to 14 residues. The CDR3, as DNA: TGTGCTAGTGGCAAAGCGGGAGGGTTGTACGAGCAGTACTTC. This gives the protein CASGKAGGLYEQYF.